This entry is about one TCR beta chain. This record comes from a study of blood T cell repertoires in COVID-19. V was clipped by 0 bases and J by 1 base, with 8 bases between them. Per germline, CDR1 MRHNA and CDR2 SNTAGT. The CDR3 totals 15 residues. Assay: immunoSEQ multiplex PCR; the TCRdb copy retains only in-frame clones and omits some. Of roughly 160,000 clones detected, approximately 80% appear once; the ten largest clones hold 9.5% to 15%. Sequenced: PBMCs or T cells enriched from blood (not recorded which). The source is a man aged 50 to 59 who had recovered from COVID-19. This chain connects TRBV6-4 to TRBJ2-3; D may be TRBD1 (5 bases). The CDR3 here is CASSDSPTGTDTQYF. As DNA, the CDR3 is TGTGCCAGCAGTGACTCCCCGACAGGCACAGATACGCAGTATTTT.